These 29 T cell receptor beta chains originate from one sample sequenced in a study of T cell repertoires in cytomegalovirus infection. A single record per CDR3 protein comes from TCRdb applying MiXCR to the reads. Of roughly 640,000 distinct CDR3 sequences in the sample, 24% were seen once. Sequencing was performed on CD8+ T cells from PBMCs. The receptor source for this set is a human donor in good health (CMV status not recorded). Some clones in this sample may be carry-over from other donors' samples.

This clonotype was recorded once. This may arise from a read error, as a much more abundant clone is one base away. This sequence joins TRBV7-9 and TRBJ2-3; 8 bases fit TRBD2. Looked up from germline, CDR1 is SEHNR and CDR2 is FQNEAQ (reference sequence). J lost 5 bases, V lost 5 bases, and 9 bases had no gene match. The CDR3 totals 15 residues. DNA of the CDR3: TGTGCCAGCAGCCAGAGCGGGGGTGAGGTAGATACGCAGTATTTT. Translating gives CASSQSGGEVDTQYF.

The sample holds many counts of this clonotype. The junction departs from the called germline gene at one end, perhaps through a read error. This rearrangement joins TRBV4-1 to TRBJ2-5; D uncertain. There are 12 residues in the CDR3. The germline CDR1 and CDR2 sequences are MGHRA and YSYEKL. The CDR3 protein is CASSQEGETQYF. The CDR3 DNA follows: TGTGCCAGCAGCCAAGAAGGAGAGACCCAGTACTTC.

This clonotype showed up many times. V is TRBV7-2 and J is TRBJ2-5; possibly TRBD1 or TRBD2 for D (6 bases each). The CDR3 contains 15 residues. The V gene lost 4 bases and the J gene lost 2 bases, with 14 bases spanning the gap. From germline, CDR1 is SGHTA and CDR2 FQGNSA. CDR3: CASSWDAGTQETQYF. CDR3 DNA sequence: TGTGCCAGCAGCTGGGATGCGGGGACACAAGAGACCCAGTACTTC.

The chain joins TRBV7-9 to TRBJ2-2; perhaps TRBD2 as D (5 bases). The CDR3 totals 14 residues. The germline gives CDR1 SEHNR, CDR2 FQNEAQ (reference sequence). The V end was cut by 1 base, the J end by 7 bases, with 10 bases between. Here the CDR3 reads CASSLEGADGELFF. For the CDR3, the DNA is TGTGCCAGCAGCTTAGAGGGAGCGGACGGGGAGCTGTTTTTT.

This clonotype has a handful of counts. CDR3 coding DNA: TGCAGCGTTGGCTCTGAGCGTGGCTACACCTTC. Amino acids: CSVGSERGYTF. V usage is TRBV29-1 and J usage is TRBJ1-2; D is uncertain. CDR3 length: 11 residues. Trimming cost V 4 bases and J 7 bases, with 10 bases left between them. Germline V gives CDR1 SQVTM, CDR2 ANQGSEA. The full variable domain, rest sourced from reference TRBV29-1 and TRBJ1-2, is SAVISQKPSRDICQRGTSLTIQCQVDSQVTMMFWYRQQPGQSLTLIATANQGSEATYESGFVIDKFPISRPNLTFSTLTVSNMSPEDSSIYLCSVGSERGYTFGSGTRLTVV.

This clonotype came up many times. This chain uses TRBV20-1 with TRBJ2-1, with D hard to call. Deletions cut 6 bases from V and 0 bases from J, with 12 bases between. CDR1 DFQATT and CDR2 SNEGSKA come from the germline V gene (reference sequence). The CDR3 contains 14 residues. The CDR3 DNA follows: TGCAGTGCGGACCACCGGAGCTCCTACAATGAGCAGTTCTTC. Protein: CSADHRSSYNEQFF.

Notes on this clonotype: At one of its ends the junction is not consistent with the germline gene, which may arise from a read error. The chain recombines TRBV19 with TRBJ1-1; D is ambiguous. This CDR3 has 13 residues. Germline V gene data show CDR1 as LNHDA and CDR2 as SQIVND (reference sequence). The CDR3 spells CVSSIAENTEAFF. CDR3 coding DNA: TGTGTCAGTAGTATAGCTGAGAACACTGAAGCTTTCTTT.

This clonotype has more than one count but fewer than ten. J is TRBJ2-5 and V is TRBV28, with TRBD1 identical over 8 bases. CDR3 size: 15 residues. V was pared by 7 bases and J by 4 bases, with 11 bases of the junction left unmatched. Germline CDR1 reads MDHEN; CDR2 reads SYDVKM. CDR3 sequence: CASTQTGVSLETQYF. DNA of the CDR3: TGTGCCAGCACCCAGACAGGGGTTTCCCTAGAGACCCAGTACTTC.

CDR3 DNA: TGTGCTAGTGGTTTTCTAGCGGGGCCATACAATGAGCAGTTCTTC. This encodes CASGFLAGPYNEQFF. This sequence joins TRBV12-5 and TRBJ2-1; 9 bases are shared with TRBD2. The CDR3 has 15 residues. The V and J ends lost 3 bases and 4 bases, in that order; junction bases with no gene match: 4. Germline V lookup: CDR1 LGHNT, CDR2 FRNRAP.

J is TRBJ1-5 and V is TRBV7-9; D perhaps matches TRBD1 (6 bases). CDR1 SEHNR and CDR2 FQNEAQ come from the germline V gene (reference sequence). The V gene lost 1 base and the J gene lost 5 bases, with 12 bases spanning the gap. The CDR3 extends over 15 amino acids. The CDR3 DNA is TGTGCCAGCAGCTTAGAGGGCAGGGGCGATCAGCCCCAGCATTTT. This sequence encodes CASSLEGRGDQPQHF.

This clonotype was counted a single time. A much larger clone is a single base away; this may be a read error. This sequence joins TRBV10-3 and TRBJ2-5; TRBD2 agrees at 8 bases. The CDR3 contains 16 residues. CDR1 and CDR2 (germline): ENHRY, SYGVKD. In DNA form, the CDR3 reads TGTACCATCAGTTCGCGGGGGGCCGTATCCCAAGAGACCCAGTACTTC. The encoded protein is CTISSRGAVSQETQYF.

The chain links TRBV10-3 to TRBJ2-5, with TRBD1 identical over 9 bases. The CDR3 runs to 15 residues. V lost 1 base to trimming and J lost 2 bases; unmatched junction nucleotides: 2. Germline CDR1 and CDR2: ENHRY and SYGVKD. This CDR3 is CAISEFDRGQETQYF. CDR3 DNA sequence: TGTGCCATCAGTGAGTTCGACAGGGGGCAAGAGACCCAGTACTTC.

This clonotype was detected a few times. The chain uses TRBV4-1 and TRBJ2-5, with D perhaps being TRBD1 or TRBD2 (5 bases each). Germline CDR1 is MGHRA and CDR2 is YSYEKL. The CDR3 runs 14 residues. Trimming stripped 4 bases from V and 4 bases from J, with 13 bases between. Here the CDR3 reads CASSPGTDPETQYF. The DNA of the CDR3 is TGCGCCAGCAGCCCCGGGACCGACCCAGAGACCCAGTACTTC.

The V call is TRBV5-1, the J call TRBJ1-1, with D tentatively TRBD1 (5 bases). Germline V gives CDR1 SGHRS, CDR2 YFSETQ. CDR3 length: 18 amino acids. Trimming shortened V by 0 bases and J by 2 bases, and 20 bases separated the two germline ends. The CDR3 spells CASSLALGEKVVNTEAFF. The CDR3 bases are TGCGCCAGCAGCTTGGCCTTGGGGGAGAAGGTGGTTAACACTGAAGCTTTCTTT. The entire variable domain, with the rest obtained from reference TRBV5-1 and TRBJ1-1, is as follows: KAGVTQTPRYLIKTRGQQVTLSCSPISGHRSVSWYQQTPGQGLQFLFEYFSETQRNKGNFPGRFSGRQFSNSRSEMNVSTLELGDSALYLCASSLALGEKVVNTEAFFGQGTRLTVV.

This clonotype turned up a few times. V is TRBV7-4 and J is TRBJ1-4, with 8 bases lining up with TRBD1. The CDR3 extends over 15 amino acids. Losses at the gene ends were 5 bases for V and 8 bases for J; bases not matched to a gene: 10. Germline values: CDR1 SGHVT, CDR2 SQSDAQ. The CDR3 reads CASSPLTGEKEKLFF. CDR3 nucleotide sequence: TGTGCCAGCAGCCCCCTGACAGGGGAGAAGGAAAAACTGTTTTTT.

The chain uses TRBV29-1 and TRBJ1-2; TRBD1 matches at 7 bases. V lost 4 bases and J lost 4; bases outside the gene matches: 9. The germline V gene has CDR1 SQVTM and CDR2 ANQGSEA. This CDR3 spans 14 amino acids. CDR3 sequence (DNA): TGCAGCGTTGTCGGACAGGAGGGACTCTATGGCTACACCTTC. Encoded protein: CSVVGQEGLYGYTF. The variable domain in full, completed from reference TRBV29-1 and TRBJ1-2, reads SAVISQKPSRDICQRGTSLTIQCQVDSQVTMMFWYRQQPGQSLTLIATANQGSEATYESGFVIDKFPISRPNLTFSTLTVSNMSPEDSSIYLCSVVGQEGLYGYTFGSGTRLTVV.

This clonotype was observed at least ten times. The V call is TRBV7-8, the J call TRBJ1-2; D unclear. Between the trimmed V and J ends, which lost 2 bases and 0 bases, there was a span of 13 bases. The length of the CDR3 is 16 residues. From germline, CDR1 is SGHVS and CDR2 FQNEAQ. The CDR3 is CASSLRRTAPNYGYTF. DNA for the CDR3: TGTGCCAGCAGCTTAAGGAGAACAGCACCTAACTATGGCTACACCTTC.

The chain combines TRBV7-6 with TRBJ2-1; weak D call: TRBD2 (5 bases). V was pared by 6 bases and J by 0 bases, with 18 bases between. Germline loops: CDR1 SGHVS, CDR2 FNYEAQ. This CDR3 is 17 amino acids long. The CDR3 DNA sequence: TGTGCCAGCAGTCCGTACGGGGTCCCTAGCTCCTACAATGAGCAGTTCTTC. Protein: CASSPYGVPSSYNEQFF. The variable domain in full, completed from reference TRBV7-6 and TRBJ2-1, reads GAGVSQSPRYKVTKRGQDVALRCDPISGHVSLYWYRQALGQGPEFLTYFNYEAQQDKSGLPNDRFSAERPEGSISTLTIQRTEQRDSAMYRCASSPYGVPSSYNEQFFGPGTRLTVL.

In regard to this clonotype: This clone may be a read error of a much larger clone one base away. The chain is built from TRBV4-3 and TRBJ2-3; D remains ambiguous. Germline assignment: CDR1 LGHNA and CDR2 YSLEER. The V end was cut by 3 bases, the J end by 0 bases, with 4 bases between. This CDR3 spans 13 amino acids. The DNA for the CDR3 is TGCGCCAGCAGCCAGACTAGCACAGATACGCAGTATTTT. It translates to CASSQTSTDTQYF.

The CDR3 loop is CSVEQGGGYTF. In DNA form, the CDR3 reads TGCAGCGTTGAGCAGGGGGGCGGCTACACCTTC. This chain uses TRBV29-1 with TRBJ1-2; 7 bases agree with TRBD1. The CDR3 has 11 residues. V was clipped by 3 bases and J by 8 bases; unmatched bases: 3. Germline V gives CDR1 SQVTM, CDR2 ANQGSEA.

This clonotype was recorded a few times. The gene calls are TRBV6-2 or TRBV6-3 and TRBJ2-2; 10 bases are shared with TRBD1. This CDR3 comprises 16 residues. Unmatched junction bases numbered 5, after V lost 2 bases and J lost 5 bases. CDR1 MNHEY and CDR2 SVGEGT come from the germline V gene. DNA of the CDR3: TGTGCCAGCAGTTACCAGGGACAGGGGAGGACCGGGGAGCTGTTTTTT. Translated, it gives CASSYQGQGRTGELFF.

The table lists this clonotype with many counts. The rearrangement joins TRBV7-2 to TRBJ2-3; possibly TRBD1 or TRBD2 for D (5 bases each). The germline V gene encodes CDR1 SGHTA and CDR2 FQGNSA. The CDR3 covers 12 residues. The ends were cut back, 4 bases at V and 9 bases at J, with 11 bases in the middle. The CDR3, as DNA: TGTGCCAGCAGCTGGGACGGATTCACGCAGTATTTT. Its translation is CASSWDGFTQYF. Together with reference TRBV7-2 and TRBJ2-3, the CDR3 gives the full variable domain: GAGVSQSPSNKVTEKGKDVELRCDPISGHTALYWYRQSLGQGLEFLIYFQGNSAPDKSGLPSDRFSAERTGGSVSTLTIQRTQQEDSAVYLCASSWDGFTQYFGPGTRLTVL.

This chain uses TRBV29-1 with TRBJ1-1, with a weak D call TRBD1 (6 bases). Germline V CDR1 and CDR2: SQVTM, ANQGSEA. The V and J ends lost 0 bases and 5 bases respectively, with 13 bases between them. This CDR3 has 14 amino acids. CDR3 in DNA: TGCAGCGTTGAAGATCTGGGGGCAGGGACTGAAGCTTTCTTT. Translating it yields CSVEDLGAGTEAFF.

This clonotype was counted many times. For the CDR3, the DNA is TGTGCCAGCAGCTTACGGGGGGGGCCCAACACAGATACGCAGTATTTT. Its translation is CASSLRGGPNTDTQYF. This chain joins TRBV7-6 and TRBJ2-3, with TRBD2 identical over 8 bases. Germline V gives CDR1 SGHVS, CDR2 FNYEAQ. J lost 2 bases, V lost 2 bases, and 6 bases had no gene match. CDR3 length: 16 residues.

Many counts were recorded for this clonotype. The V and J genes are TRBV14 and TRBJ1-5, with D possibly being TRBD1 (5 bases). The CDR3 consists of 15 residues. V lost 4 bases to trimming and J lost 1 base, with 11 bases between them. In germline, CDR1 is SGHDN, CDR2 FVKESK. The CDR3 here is CASSLGGASNQPQHF. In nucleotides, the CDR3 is TGTGCCAGCAGCCTCGGGGGAGCCAGCAATCAGCCCCAGCATTTT. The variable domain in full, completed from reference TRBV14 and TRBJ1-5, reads EAGVTQFPSHSVIEKGQTVTLRCDPISGHDNLYWYRRVMGKEIKFLLHFVKESKQDESGMPNNRFLAERTGGTYSTLKVQPAELEDSGVYFCASSLGGASNQPQHFGDGTRLSIL.

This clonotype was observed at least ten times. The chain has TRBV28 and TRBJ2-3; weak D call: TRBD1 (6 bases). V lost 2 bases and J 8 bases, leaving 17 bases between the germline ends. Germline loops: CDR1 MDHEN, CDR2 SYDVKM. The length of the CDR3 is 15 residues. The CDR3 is CASSLGDTVFVTQYF. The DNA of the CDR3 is TGTGCCAGCAGTTTAGGGGACACGGTATTCGTTACGCAGTATTTT.

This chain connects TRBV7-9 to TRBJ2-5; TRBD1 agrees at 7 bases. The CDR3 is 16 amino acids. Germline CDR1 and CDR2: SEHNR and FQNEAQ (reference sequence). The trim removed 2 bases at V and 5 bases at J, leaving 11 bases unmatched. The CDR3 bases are TGTGCCAGCAGCTTATCGGCCGGGACAGAGAGGGAGACCCAGTACTTC. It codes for CASSLSAGTERETQYF.

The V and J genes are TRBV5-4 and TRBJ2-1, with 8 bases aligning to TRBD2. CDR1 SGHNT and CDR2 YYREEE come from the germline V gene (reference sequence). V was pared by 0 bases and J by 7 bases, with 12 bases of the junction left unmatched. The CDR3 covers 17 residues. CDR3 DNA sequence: TGTGCCAGCAGCTTGGCACCGGGACTAGAAGGAGGTAATGAGCAGTTCTTC. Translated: CASSLAPGLEGGNEQFF.

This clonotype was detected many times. Here the CDR3 reads CASSPPMRLAGGRNEQFF. As DNA, the CDR3 is TGTGCCAGCAGTCCCCCAATGAGACTAGCGGGGGGTCGCAATGAGCAGTTCTTC. This chain links TRBV12-3 or TRBV12-4 with TRBJ2-1; 13 bases are shared with TRBD2. This CDR3 has 18 residues. V was pared by 5 bases and J by 6 bases, with 13 bases of the junction left unmatched.